This T cell receptor beta chain came from a study of T-cell memory formation after mild COVID-19. The wider study: Largely donor-specific sequence clusters came from a couple of donors.

One entry per CDR3 protein results from TCRdb running MiXCR on the 5' RACE reads. Of 150,000 to 200,000 distinct CDR3 sequences in the sample, more than 14% were seen once. Germline trimming cut 1 base from V and 2 bases from J; bases unmatched to any gene: 6. Germline V gene sequence: CDR1 SGHVS, CDR2 FNYEAQ. The CDR3 extends over 17 amino acids. Overall study results and limits: Contracting CD4+ clones lay largely in CM and EM, with CD8+ ones residing in EMRA.

This clonotype was detected many times. Its antigen is as yet unknown. The V call is TRBV7-6, the J call TRBJ2-1; 9 bases fit TRBD2. Material: PBMCs or a T cell subset sorted from them (not recorded which). The clonotype comes from an adult woman who had mild COVID-19 (a few samples of this study predate the infection). Cell type and time point are not known. CDR3 coding DNA: TGTGCCAGCAGCTTAGTTTCTAGCGGGGCGACCTACAATGAGCAGTTCTTC. Encoded protein: CASSLVSSGATYNEQFF.